The sequence of this TCR beta chain was determined in a study of T-cell reconstitution after alpha-beta-depleted transplantation in children. Preparing the TCRbeta library involved the use of unique molecular identifiers. A single record per CDR3 protein comes from TCRdb applying MiXCR to the PCR reads. Here the sample spans around 80,000 distinct CDR3 sequences, around 18% being singletons. Details on this clonotype: Its target is unknown.

Findings and limits, study-wide: Surviving recipient cells, namely T cells and thymic progenitors, were the source of high day-60 TCRbeta diversity in some patients.

Sequencing used PBMCs, mostly from graft donor cells, obtained 360 days after TCRalphabeta/CD19-depleted stem cell transplant. The TCR comes from a male patient between 2 and 9 years old who had a stem cell transplant for acute lymphoblastic leukemia, so the T cells may come from the graft donor.

The CDR3 DNA is TGTGCCAGCGAGGGACAGGGGGAAAAACTGTTTTTT. The encoded protein is CASEGQGEKLFF. V is TRBV28 and J is TRBJ1-4, with TRBD1 matching 10 bases. Germline CDR1 MDHEN, CDR2 SYDVKM. V was clipped by 8 bases and J by 8 bases; unmatched bases: 2. The CDR3 sequence is 12 residues long. Variable domain in full (rest from reference TRBV28 and TRBJ1-4): DVKVTQSSRYLVKRTGEKVFLECVQDMDHENMFWYRQDPGLGLRLIYFSYDVKMKEKGDIPEGYSVSREKKERFSLILESASTNQTSMYLCASEGQGEKLFFGSGTQLSVL.